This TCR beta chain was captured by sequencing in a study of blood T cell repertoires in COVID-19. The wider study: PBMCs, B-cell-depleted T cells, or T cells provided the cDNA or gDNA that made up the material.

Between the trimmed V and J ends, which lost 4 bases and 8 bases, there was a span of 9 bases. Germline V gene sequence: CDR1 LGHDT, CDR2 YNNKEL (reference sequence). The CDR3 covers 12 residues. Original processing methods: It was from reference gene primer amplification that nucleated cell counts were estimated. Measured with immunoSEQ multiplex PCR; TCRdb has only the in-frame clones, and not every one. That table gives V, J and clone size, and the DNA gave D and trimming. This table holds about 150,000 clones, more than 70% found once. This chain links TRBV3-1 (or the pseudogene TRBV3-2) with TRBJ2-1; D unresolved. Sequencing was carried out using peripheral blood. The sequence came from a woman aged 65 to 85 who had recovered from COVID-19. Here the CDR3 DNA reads TGTGCCAGCAGCCCTCACCGAGATGAGCAGTTCTTC. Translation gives CASSPHRDEQFF.